This is a list of T cell receptor beta chains from one sample in a study of vaccination and CD4 T cells after COVID-19. TCRdb ran MiXCR on the PCR reads and lists one entry per CDR3 protein. The sample has 10,000 to 15,000 distinct CDR3 sequences, under 35% seen once; the top ten hold 30% to 40%. Which antigens these TCRs recognize remains unknown. This specimen was CD4+ T cells from blood, cultured in vitro, taken before SARS-CoV-2 vaccination. Source of these receptors: a human donor who received a COVID-19 vaccine. Both conserved end residues are part of each CDR3. Fields, in order: J gene, V gene, D gene, clone size, CDR3 DNA, CDR3 protein. D genes are given only for firm matches. Some rows mark clone size as missing; the rest say once, few, many or name a class of expanded clone.

J: TRBJ2-2
V: TRBV4-1
D: .
size: .
DNA: TGCGCCACCCGTGGGGGCTTCGGCGGGGAGCTGTTTTTT
CDR3: CATRGGFGGELFF

J: TRBJ1-2
V: TRBV5-1
D: .
size: few
DNA: TGCGCCAGCAGCTTGGCCGGGGCTTCTGGCTATGGCTACACCTTC
CDR3: CASSLAGASGYGYTF

J: TRBJ2-6
V: TRBV12-5
D: .
size: .
DNA: TGTGCTAGTGGCCGTGGGGGGTCTGGGGCCAACGTCCTGACTTTC
CDR3: CASGRGGSGANVLTF

J: TRBJ1-6
V: TRBV5-6
D: TRBD1
size: .
DNA: TGTGCCAGCAGCCCGGGCCTTACAGGGGTGGATTCACCCCTCCACTTT
CDR3: CASSPGLTGVDSPLHF

J: TRBJ1-5
V: TRBV12-3/TRBV12-4
D: .
size: few
DNA: TGTGCCAGCAGTTTGGGGAGGGATTTGGATCAGCCCCAGCATTTT
CDR3: CASSLGRDLDQPQHF

J: TRBJ1-5
V: TRBV20-1
D: TRBD1
size: .
DNA: TGCAGTGCTAGATCGGACAGGGTGCTAAGCAATCAGCCCCAGCATTTT
CDR3: CSARSDRVLSNQPQHF

J: TRBJ2-1
V: TRBV7-2
D: TRBD1
size: .
DNA: TGTGCCAGCAGCTCAAACCGACAGGGTGGGTATGGTGAGCAGTTCTTC
CDR3: CASSSNRQGGYGEQFF

J: TRBJ2-5
V: TRBV12-3/TRBV12-4
D: TRBD2
size: .
DNA: TGTGCCAGCAGTTTAGTTAGCGGGGGCAGGGAGACCCAGTACTTC
CDR3: CASSLVSGGRETQYF

J: TRBJ1-6
V: TRBV20-1
D: TRBD1
size: medium-sized
DNA: TGCAGTGCTCCCAATACAGGGGTAGGTAATTCACCCCTCCACTTT
CDR3: CSAPNTGVGNSPLHF

J: TRBJ1-2
V: TRBV5-1
D: TRBD1
size: .
DNA: TGCGCCAGCAGCCTTCGGACAGGGGATGGCTACACCTTC
CDR3: CASSLRTGDGYTF

J: TRBJ1-1
V: TRBV4-2
D: .
size: .
DNA: TGTGCCAGCAGCCATTCCACAGGCCAGCTTAACACTGAAGCTTTCTTT
CDR3: CASSHSTGQLNTEAFF

J: TRBJ1-5
V: TRBV6-2/TRBV6-3
D: .
size: few
DNA: TGTGCCAGCAGTTACTACGCCAGGGGCTACGATAGCAATCAGCCCCAGCATTTT
CDR3: CASSYYARGYDSNQPQHF

J: TRBJ2-3
V: TRBV6-1
D: TRBD2
size: .
DNA: TGTGCCAGCAGTCGCGGGAGGGATCTGGGCCCAGATACGCAGTATTTT
CDR3: CASSRGRDLGPDTQYF

J: TRBJ1-2
V: TRBV7-2
D: .
size: .
DNA: TGTGCCAGCAGCTTAGCCCCGGGACATGCAAACTATGGCTACACCTTC
CDR3: CASSLAPGHANYGYTF

J: TRBJ2-5
V: TRBV24-1
D: .
size: .
DNA: TGTGCCACCAGTGACCCGACAGGACAAGAGACCCAGTACTTC
CDR3: CATSDPTGQETQYF

J: TRBJ1-6
V: TRBV6-1
D: .
size: few
DNA: TGTGCCAGCAGTGAACAGCCACCCCTCCACTTT
CDR3: CASSEQPPLHF

J: TRBJ2-1
V: TRBV19
D: TRBD2
size: few
DNA: TGTGCCAGTAAGGCGGCGGGACTAGCGGGGGGGCCTCTCCATGAGCAGTTCTTC
CDR3: CASKAAGLAGGPLHEQFF

J: TRBJ2-7
V: TRBV5-5
D: .
size: .
DNA: TGTGCCAGCAGCTCTCAGTTCGGAGGCAGCTCCTACGAGCAGTACTTC
CDR3: CASSSQFGGSSYEQYF

J: TRBJ1-4
V: TRBV6-1
D: TRBD1
size: .
DNA: TGTGCCAGTTTTGATACAGGGGATGTTAATGAAAAACTGTTTTTT
CDR3: CASFDTGDVNEKLFF

J: TRBJ1-1
V: TRBV12-3/TRBV12-4
D: .
size: .
DNA: TGTGCCAGCAGTCTCCACGGGGCGGTGGGCACTGAAGCTTTCTTT
CDR3: CASSLHGAVGTEAFF

J: TRBJ2-7
V: TRBV5-4
D: .
size: .
DNA: TGTGCCAGCAGCCCCGGGACATTTTACGAGCAGTACTTC
CDR3: CASSPGTFYEQYF

J: TRBJ1-1
V: TRBV19
D: .
size: few
DNA: TGTGCCAGTAGGCCCCGACGGGTGGAGAACACTGAAGCTTTCTTT
CDR3: CASRPRRVENTEAFF

J: TRBJ1-1
V: TRBV12-5
D: .
size: .
DNA: TGTGCTAGTGGTTTGGTTCCGACTGAAGCTTTCTTT
CDR3: CASGLVPTEAFF

J: TRBJ1-3
V: TRBV7-8
D: TRBD1
size: .
DNA: TGTGCCAGCAGCCCATGGACAGGCGGTCTGGGAAACACCATATATTTT
CDR3: CASSPWTGGLGNTIYF

J: TRBJ1-1
V: TRBV10-3
D: .
size: few
DNA: TGTGCCATCAGGGGAAGGTTGAACACTGAAGCTTTCTTT
CDR3: CAIRGRLNTEAFF

J: TRBJ2-5
V: TRBV6-1
D: TRBD1
size: .
DNA: TGTGCCAGCAGCCCGGTGGGGGACAGGGGGAGTATAGAGACCCAGTACTTC
CDR3: CASSPVGDRGSIETQYF

J: TRBJ2-3
V: TRBV6-1
D: .
size: .
DNA: TGTGCCAGCATCTCGGGGGGCTGGGGAGATACGCAGTATTTT
CDR3: CASISGGWGDTQYF

J: TRBJ1-4
V: TRBV6-2/TRBV6-3
D: .
size: .
DNA: TGTGCCAGCAGTTACTCTCAGGACATTTCTAATGAAAAACTGTTTTTT
CDR3: CASSYSQDISNEKLFF

J: TRBJ1-4
V: TRBV18
D: .
size: .
DNA: TGTGCCAGCTCACCGACAGCAACTAATGAAAAACTGTTTTTT
CDR3: CASSPTATNEKLFF

J: TRBJ1-2
V: TRBV12-5
D: .
size: .
DNA: TGTGCTAGTGGTTTGCAGGGGCCCCAGACTAACTATGGCTACACCTTC
CDR3: CASGLQGPQTNYGYTF

J: TRBJ1-2
V: TRBV6-1
D: .
size: few
DNA: TGTGCCAGCAGTCAACGGGGGTTCTATGGCTACACCTTC
CDR3: CASSQRGFYGYTF

J: TRBJ1-4
V: TRBV25-1
D: TRBD1
size: few
DNA: TGTGCCAGCAGTTCTACAGGGGGCGCTTGGGAAAAACTGTTTTTT
CDR3: CASSSTGGAWEKLFF

J: TRBJ1-1
V: TRBV20-1
D: .
size: medium-sized
DNA: TGCAGTGCCATGGCCCGGACACGCATGAACACTGAAGCTTTCTTT
CDR3: CSAMARTRMNTEAFF

J: TRBJ2-1
V: TRBV10-1
D: .
size: .
DNA: TGCGCCAGCAGTGGTACAGGATGGGGCTCCTACAATGAGCAGTTCTTC
CDR3: CASSGTGWGSYNEQFF

J: TRBJ1-5
V: TRBV20-1
D: TRBD1
size: medium-sized
DNA: TGCAGTGCTAGAAACCCGACAGGGGCCGGCAATCAGCCCCAGCATTTT
CDR3: CSARNPTGAGNQPQHF

J: TRBJ2-3
V: TRBV20-1
D: .
size: few
DNA: TGCAGTGCTAGGGTGGTAGGGCGTCCCACAGATACGCAGTATTTT
CDR3: CSARVVGRPTDTQYF

J: TRBJ2-3
V: TRBV20-1
D: .
size: .
DNA: TGCAGTGCCAGACACGCAGATACGCAGTATTTT
CDR3: CSARHADTQYF

J: TRBJ1-3
V: TRBV20-1
D: .
size: few
DNA: TGCAGTGCTAGCGGTGGCTCTGGAAACACCATATATTTT
CDR3: CSASGGSGNTIYF

J: TRBJ2-2
V: TRBV5-1
D: TRBD2
size: few
DNA: TGCGCCAGCGCCGGGACTAGCGGGGGAAATGGCGGGGAGCTGTTTTTT
CDR3: CASAGTSGGNGGELFF

J: TRBJ1-2
V: TRBV30
D: .
size: .
DNA: TGTGCCTGGGACCAACACGGCGCCGGGTATGGCTACACCTTC
CDR3: CAWDQHGAGYGYTF

J: TRBJ1-6
V: TRBV18
D: .
size: .
DNA: TGTGCCAGCTCACCACCAGGGTTGTATTCACCCCTCCACTTT
CDR3: CASSPPGLYSPLHF